These T cell receptor beta chains were read from a single sample in a study of cytomegalovirus exposure and HLA in healthy donors. TCRdb's table, derived via immunoSEQ multiplex PCR, lists solely in-frame clones and lacks some. The table shows roughly 160,000 clones, with around 77% occurring only once. The sequenced material came from PBMCs. These TCRs come from a man aged 60 to 75 in good health and CMV-seronegative. CDR3s include the opening cysteine and the closing phenylalanine or tryptophan. D genes are given only for firm matches. The size field is filled for only some rows; it gives once, few, many or a size class.

>TRBV7-9|TRBJ1-2|TRBD1|14|-
TGTGCCAGCAGCCGCGAAGGGACAGTCTATGGCTACACCTTC
CASSREGTVYGYTF
>TRBV25-1|TRBJ2-7|-|14|-
TGTGCCAGCAGTGTCACCCCCCTAATGAGTGAGCAGTACTTC
CASSVTPLMSEQYF
>TRBV5-1|TRBJ2-1|TRBD1|15|few
TGCGCCAGCAGCCCGGACAGGGGCGCCCGCAATGAGCAGTTCTTC
CASSPDRGARNEQFF
>TRBV5-3|TRBJ1-1|-|15|-
TGTGCCAGAAGCTTCTGTTCCGAGGGTTGGTCTGAAGCTTTCTTT
CARSFCSEGWSEAFF
>TRBV7-3|TRBJ1-2|-|15|-
TGTGCCAGCAGCCCCACGACGGGATCGTACTATGGCTACACCTTC
CASSPTTGSYYGYTF
>TRBV14|TRBJ2-5|TRBD1|14|-
TGTGCCAGCAGCCTGCGGACAGGACCAGAGACCCAGTACTTC
CASSLRTGPETQYF
>TRBV7-8|TRBJ1-4|-|17|-
TGTGCCAGCAGCCCCACACGGATGAGGAAGACTAATGAAAAACTGTTTTTT
CASSPTRMRKTNEKLFF
>TRBV5-3|TRBJ2-5|TRBD2|19|-
TGTGCCAGAAGCTTGGTCCGTCCTAGCGGGAGAACCTCTCGAGAGACCCAGTACTTC
CARSLVRPSGRTSRETQYF
>TRBV27|TRBJ2-7|TRBD2|14|few
TGTGCCAGCAGGACTAGCGTTGGCCCCTACGAGCAGTACTTC
CASRTSVGPYEQYF
>TRBV19|TRBJ1-2|-|13|medium-sized
TGTGCCAGTAGTCTCAGCCCGGGGGGAGGCTACACCTTC
CASSLSPGGGYTF
>TRBV29-1|TRBJ2-3|TRBD2|13|-
TGCAGCGTTGCCGCGGGGAGCGGGAGTACGCAGTATTTT
CSVAAGSGSTQYF
>TRBV29-1|TRBJ1-5|-|15|few
TGCAGCGTTGAGGAACAGGGTTCGGGCAATCAGCCCCAGCATTTT
CSVEEQGSGNQPQHF
>TRBV4-1|TRBJ2-2|TRBD2|15|-
TGCGCCAGCAGCCTGACTAGCGGGGGAACCGGGGAGCTGTTTTTT
CASSLTSGGTGELFF
>TRBV10-1|TRBJ2-1|TRBD2|13|-
TGCGCCTCTGCCAGCGGGAGCTTAAATGAGCAGTTCTTC
CASASGSLNEQFF
>TRBV10-3|TRBJ1-3|-|14|-
TGTGCCATCAGCCAAGCACCCTCTGGAAACACCATATATTTT
CAISQAPSGNTIYF
>TRBV5-4|TRBJ2-2|TRBD2|17|few
TGTGCCAGCAGCCCCCGTTTGGTAGCGGGGCTCACCGGGGAGCTGTTTTTT
CASSPRLVAGLTGELFF
>TRBV4-1|TRBJ1-1|TRBD1|13|-
TGCGCCAGCAGCCAGTTCCGACAGGGCCACGCTTTCTTT
CASSQFRQGHAFF
>TRBV5-4|TRBJ1-5|TRBD1|17|once
TGTGCCAGCAGCTTCCGGACAGGGGAAAAGGGCAATCAGCCCCAGCATTTT
CASSFRTGEKGNQPQHF
>TRBV4-3|TRBJ2-5|-|15|-
TGCGCCAGCAGCCAAATCGGACAGTGGAAAGAGACCCAGTACTTC
CASSQIGQWKETQYF
>TRBV7-9|TRBJ2-1|-|15|-
TGTGCCAGCAGCTTAGTCCAGGGTAGGAACAATGAGCAGTTCTTC
CASSLVQGRNNEQFF
>TRBV7-8|TRBJ2-7|TRBD1|14|-
TGTGCCAGCAGCTTTGCACAGGGGGCCTACGAGCAGTACTTC
CASSFAQGAYEQYF
>TRBV7-2|TRBJ1-1|-|15|-
TGTGCCAGCAGCTTAGTGAGGCGTCCACTCACTGAAGCTTTCTTT
CASSLVRRPLTEAFF
>TRBV7-6|TRBJ2-1|TRBD2|17|-
TGTGCCAGCAGCGTACGACCCGGAGGCGGGAGCTACAATGAGCAGTTCTTC
CASSVRPGGGSYNEQFF
>TRBV7-2|TRBJ1-1|-|14|-
TGTGCCAGCAGCAATATCCCGGGGGACACTGAAGCTTTCTTT
CASSNIPGDTEAFF
>TRBV28|TRBJ1-3|-|15|once
TGTGCCAGCAGTCTGGGGCAGGCCCCTGGAAACACCATATATTTT
CASSLGQAPGNTIYF
>TRBV4-1|TRBJ2-3|-|17|few
TGCGCCAGCAGCCAATTTATTTTGGGCAGGAACACAGATACGCAGTATTTT
CASSQFILGRNTDTQYF
>TRBV19|TRBJ2-2|-|14|-
TGTGCCAGTAGTAGTCAGGGAAGTACCGGGGAGCTGTTTTTT
CASSSQGSTGELFF
>TRBV4-3|TRBJ2-7|TRBD1|15|few
TGCGCCAGCAGCCAGGCGGGGACAGGTGGGCTCGAGCAGTACTTC
CASSQAGTGGLEQYF
>TRBV6-1|TRBJ1-5|TRBD1|17|-
TGTGCCAGCAGTGGGGGATTGGGACAGGGCGGCAATCAGCCCCAGCATTTT
CASSGGLGQGGNQPQHF
>TRBV4-3|TRBJ2-5|TRBD1|15|-
TGCGCCAGCAGCCAAGGGCCGGACAGGGGCGAGACCCAGTACTTC
CASSQGPDRGETQYF
>TRBV27|TRBJ1-5|-|15|-
TGTGCCAGCAGTTTCACCGGGACAAGCAATCAGCCCCAGCATTTT
CASSFTGTSNQPQHF
>TRBV6-1|TRBJ2-5|TRBD2|14|-
TGTGCCAGCAGTGAAGGACTAGCGGGAGTTTCCCAGTACTTC
CASSEGLAGVSQYF
>TRBV27|TRBJ2-7|TRBD2|14|-
TGTGCCAGCAGAACGACTAGCGGGAGGTACGAGCAGTACTTC
CASRTTSGRYEQYF
>TRBV10-3|TRBJ2-2|TRBD2|19|-
TGTGCCATTCCAAAACCGGGACTAGCGGGAGTTCGTGGCACCGGGGAGCTGTTTTTT
CAIPKPGLAGVRGTGELFF
>TRBV9|TRBJ1-1|-|13|-
TGTGCCAGCAGCGTAGCCTTGAACACTGAAGCTTTCTTT
CASSVALNTEAFF
>TRBV30|TRBJ1-5|TRBD1|14|-
TGTGCCTGGAGGGGGACAGGGTCCAATCAGCCCCAGCATTTT
CAWRGTGSNQPQHF
>TRBV5-1|TRBJ2-7|-|14|-
TGCGCCAGCAGCTTGAAAGAACTCTCCTACGAGCAGTACTTC
CASSLKELSYEQYF
>TRBV9|TRBJ2-2|-|19|-
TGTGCCAGCAGCCCTGGACAGGGGGGACTAGCGGTAAACACCGGGGAGCTGTTTTTT
CASSPGQGGLAVNTGELFF
>TRBV4-3|TRBJ2-5|-|15|-
TGCGCCAGCAGCCAAGATCTTGTGGGGCGAGAGACCCAGTACTTC
CASSQDLVGRETQYF
>TRBV7-2|TRBJ1-3|-|14|-
TGTGCCAGCAGCTTAGTCCGCTCTGGAAACACCATATATTTT
CASSLVRSGNTIYF
>TRBV28|TRBJ2-7|TRBD2|15|-
TGTGCCAGCAGAACCACTAGCGGGCCTACCTACGAGCAGTACTTC
CASRTTSGPTYEQYF
>TRBV18|TRBJ1-5|TRBD1|15|-
TGTGCCAGCTCACCCGACAGGGTGGGCAATCAGCCCCAGCATTTT
CASSPDRVGNQPQHF
>TRBV6-5|TRBJ1-5|TRBD1|14|-
TGTGCCAGCAGCCCTACAGGGGCCTATCAGCCCCAGCATTTT
CASSPTGAYQPQHF
>TRBV7-2|TRBJ2-5|-|14|few
TGTGCCAGCAGCTTAATGCAGGGCCAAGAGACCCAGTACTTC
CASSLMQGQETQYF